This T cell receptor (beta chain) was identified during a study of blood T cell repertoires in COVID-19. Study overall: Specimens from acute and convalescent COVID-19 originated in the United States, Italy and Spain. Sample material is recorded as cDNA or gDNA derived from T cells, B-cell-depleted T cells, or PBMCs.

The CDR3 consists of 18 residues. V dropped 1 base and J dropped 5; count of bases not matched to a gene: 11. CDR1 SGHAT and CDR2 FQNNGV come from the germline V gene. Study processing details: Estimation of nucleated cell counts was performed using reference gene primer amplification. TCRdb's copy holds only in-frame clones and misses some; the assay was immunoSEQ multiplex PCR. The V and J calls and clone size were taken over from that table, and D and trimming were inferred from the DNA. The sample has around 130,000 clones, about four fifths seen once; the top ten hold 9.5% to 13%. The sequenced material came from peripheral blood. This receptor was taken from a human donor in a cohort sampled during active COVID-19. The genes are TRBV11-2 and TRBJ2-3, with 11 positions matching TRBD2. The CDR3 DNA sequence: TGTGCCAGCAGCTTAGGTAGCGGGGGGGCCTATTATGTAGATACGCAGTATTTT. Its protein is CASSLGSGGAYYVDTQYF.